These T cell receptor beta chains were read from a single sample in a study of blood T cell repertoires in COVID-19. Profiled with immunoSEQ multiplex PCR; TCRdb holds only in-frame clones, not every one. The data show 150,000 or so clones, around 82% seen once. Sequencing input: PBMCs or T cells enriched from blood (not recorded which). Source of these receptors: a man in his sixties who had recovered from COVID-19. CDR3s include the opening cysteine and the closing phenylalanine or tryptophan. The order of the fields is clone size, D gene, V gene, J gene, CDR3 protein, CDR3 DNA. The D gene is left open where the match is weak. Clone sizes are given selectively: once, few, many, or a class where the clone is expanded.

>.|.|TRBV29-1|TRBJ2-1
CSVEMRERGLNYNEQFF
TGCAGCGTTGAGATGCGGGAGAGGGGGTTAAACTACAATGAGCAGTTCTTC
>once|TRBD2|TRBV5-1|TRBJ2-7
CASSSVMFSGGVTTYEQYF
TGCGCCAGCAGCTCCGTGATGTTCAGCGGGGGGGTAACAACCTACGAGCAGTACTTC
>.|.|TRBV7-9|TRBJ1-2
CASSPQDNYGYTF
TGTGCCAGCAGCCCACAGGACAACTATGGCTACACCTTC
>.|.|TRBV29-1|TRBJ1-5
CSVGNGMEPQHF
TGCAGCGTTGGGAACGGGATGGAGCCCCAGCATTTT
>few|TRBD1|TRBV5-1|TRBJ1-6
CASSLVGQENSPLHF
TGCGCCAGCAGCTTGGTGGGACAGGAAAATTCACCCCTCCACTTT
>.|.|TRBV2|TRBJ2-6
CASSIGQPSGANVLTF
TGTGCCAGCAGTATCGGACAGCCCTCTGGGGCCAACGTCCTGACTTTC
>.|.|TRBV7-9|TRBJ2-1
CASSLTNNNEQFF
TGTGCCAGCAGCTTAACTAACAACAATGAGCAGTTCTTC
>.|.|TRBV12-3/TRBV12-4|TRBJ2-7
CASSFGLYEQYF
TGTGCCAGCAGTTTTGGTCTATACGAGCAGTACTTC
>.|TRBD2|TRBV12-3/TRBV12-4|TRBJ2-7
CASTGGYEQYF
TGTGCCAGCACGGGGGGGTACGAGCAGTACTTC
>.|TRBD2|TRBV19|TRBJ2-3
CASRLSGGQDTQYF
TGTGCCAGTAGGCTTAGCGGGGGCCAGGATACGCAGTATTTT
>.|.|TRBV19|TRBJ2-3
CASRIGRDTQYF
TGTGCCAGTAGGATCGGTCGAGATACGCAGTATTTT
>.|.|TRBV30|TRBJ1-2
CACPAHSYGYTF
TGTGCCTGCCCCGCGCACAGCTATGGCTACACCTTC
>.|.|TRBV5-4|TRBJ2-4
CASSPEVGRDGYF
TGTGCCAGCAGCCCGGAAGTCGGGAGAGATGGCTACTTC
>.|.|TRBV28|TRBJ1-2
CASSSGGYGGYTF
TGTGCCAGCAGTTCCGGGGGATACGGTGGCTACACCTTC
>once|TRBD1|TRBV2|TRBJ1-2
CASIRDRGLGYTF
TGTGCCAGCATACGGGACAGGGGGCTTGGCTACACCTTC
>.|TRBD2|TRBV30|TRBJ2-1
CAWSVQGGGGAFNEQFF
TGTGCCTGGAGTGTACAGGGCGGCGGGGGGGCATTCAATGAGCAGTTCTTC
>.|TRBD1|TRBV3-1/TRBV3-2|TRBJ2-1
CASSLDWTGTYEQFF
TGTGCCAGCAGCCTAGACTGGACAGGGACTTATGAGCAGTTCTTC
>few|.|TRBV5-1|TRBJ1-1
CASSLIPGHEGGTEAFF
TGCGCCAGCAGCTTGATCCCCGGACACGAAGGGGGCACTGAAGCTTTCTTT
>.|TRBD1|TRBV6-5|TRBJ2-2
CASSNGQGATGELFF
TGTGCCAGCAGTAACGGACAGGGGGCGACCGGGGAGCTGTTTTTT
>.|TRBD1|TRBV6-5|TRBJ2-7
CASRNGQGSYEQYF
TGTGCCAGCAGAAACGGACAGGGGTCGTACGAGCAGTACTTC
>.|.|TRBV2|TRBJ2-1
CASSSPRDSPSYNEQFF
TGTGCCAGCAGTTCCCCGCGTGACTCACCTTCCTACAATGAGCAGTTCTTC
>.|.|TRBV11-2|TRBJ2-7
CASSPPGYSSYEQYF
TGTGCCAGCAGCCCCCCAGGATACAGCTCCTACGAGCAGTACTTC
>.|TRBD1|TRBV7-3|TRBJ2-2
CASSPETGGSSGELFF
TGTGCCAGCAGCCCAGAAACAGGGGGTTCGTCCGGGGAGCTGTTTTTT
>few|TRBD1|TRBV5-1|TRBJ1-4
CASSLVTGGTNEKLFF
TGCGCCAGCAGCTTGGTGACAGGGGGAACTAATGAAAAACTGTTTTTT
>.|.|TRBV6-5|TRBJ2-4
CASSYSQAQNIQYF
TGTGCCAGCAGTTACTCGCAGGCCCAAAACATTCAGTACTTC
>.|.|TRBV30|TRBJ2-5
CAWSPGQPETQYF
TGTGCCTGGAGTCCCGGACAGCCGGAGACCCAGTACTTC
>.|TRBD1|TRBV7-3|TRBJ2-2
CASSAGQGSTGELFF
TGTGCCAGCAGCGCCGGACAGGGGTCCACCGGGGAGCTGTTTTTT